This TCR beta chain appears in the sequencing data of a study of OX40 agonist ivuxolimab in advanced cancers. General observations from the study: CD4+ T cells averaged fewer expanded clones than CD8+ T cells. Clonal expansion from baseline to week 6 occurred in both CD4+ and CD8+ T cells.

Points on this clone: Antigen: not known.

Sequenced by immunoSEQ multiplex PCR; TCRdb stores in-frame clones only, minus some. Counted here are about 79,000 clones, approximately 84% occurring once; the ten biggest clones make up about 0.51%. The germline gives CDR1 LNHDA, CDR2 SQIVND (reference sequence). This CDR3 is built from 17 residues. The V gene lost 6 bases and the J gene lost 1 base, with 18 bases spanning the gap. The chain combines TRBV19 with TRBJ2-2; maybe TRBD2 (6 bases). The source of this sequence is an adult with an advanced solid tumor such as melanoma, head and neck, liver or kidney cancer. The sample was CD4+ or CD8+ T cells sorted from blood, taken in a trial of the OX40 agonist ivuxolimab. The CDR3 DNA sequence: TGTGCCAGTAGCAAACACGTCCTAGCGAGGAACACCGGGGAGCTGTTTTTT. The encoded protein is CASSKHVLARNTGELFF. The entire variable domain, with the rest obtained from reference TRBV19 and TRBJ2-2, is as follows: DGGITQSPKYLFRKEGQNVTLSCEQNLNHDAMYWYRQDPGQGLRLIYYSQIVNDFQKGDIAEGYSVSREKKESFPLTVTSAQKNPTAFYLCASSKHVLARNTGELFFGEGSRLTVL.